This TCR beta chain was captured in a study of early stage breast cancer tumors. Study-level information: Eight or nine ER+/PR+/HER2- tumors were invasive ductal; a few were invasive lobular. Roughly 10-fold was the mean read coverage per sample. Overall study results and limits: Comparing each tissue with blood distinguished tumor from normal in most of the 16 patients.

Each tumor contributed about 19-55 mg of diced tissue. Concerning this clone itself: Its specificity is unknown.

The data were produced by immunoSEQ multiplex PCR, yet TCRdb's version contains in-frame clones alone and is incomplete. The sample holds tens of thousands of clones, approximately 70% seen once. The clonotype comes from a young adult with breast cancer. The sequenced material came from breast tumor tissue.

This chain's CDR3 is CATSSPDRAYEQYF. In nucleotides, the CDR3 is TGTGCCACCAGCAGCCCGGACAGGGCCTACGAGCAGTACTTC. The V call is TRBV15, the J call TRBJ2-7; 8 nucleotides match TRBD1. Trimming removed 3 bases from V and 2 bases from J; junction bases left unmatched: 3. Per the germline V gene, CDR1 is LNHNV and CDR2 is YYDKDF (reference sequence). The CDR3 contains 14 residues.